The rows below give T cell receptor beta chains drawn from one sample of a study of blood T cell repertoires in COVID-19. Generated by immunoSEQ multiplex PCR, the TCRdb table keeps only in-frame clones and is missing some. The sample lists about 350,000 clones, approximately 89% occurring once. The sequencing sample was made of peripheral blood. The receptors were sampled from a woman younger than 35 who had recovered from COVID-19. Each CDR3 is given with its conserved first and last residue. The D gene is left open where the match is weak. A row's size may be missing; if present it is once, few, many or a size class.

j_call,v_call,d_call,clone_size,cdr3_aa,cdr3_nt
TRBJ2-6,TRBV6-2/TRBV6-3,-,once,CASSSQLGGSGANVLTF,TGTGCCAGCAGTTCCCAGCTAGGGGGCTCTGGGGCCAACGTCCTGACTTTC
TRBJ2-2,TRBV27,TRBD1,-,CARHRGDTGELFF,TGTGCCAGACACAGGGGCGATACCGGGGAGCTGTTTTTT
TRBJ2-1,TRBV28,-,few,CASSLGRGPNEQFF,TGTGCCAGCAGTTTGGGTAGGGGCCCCAATGAGCAGTTCTTC
TRBJ2-3,TRBV5-1,-,-,CASSNSAPDTQYF,TGCGCCAGCAGCAATTCTGCGCCAGATACGCAGTATTTT
TRBJ2-5,TRBV2,TRBD2,-,CASSRLAGSQETQYF,TGTGCCAGCAGCCGACTAGCGGGGTCTCAAGAGACCCAGTACTTC
TRBJ2-3,TRBV30,TRBD2,many,CAWGLATDTQYF,TGTGCCTGGGGACTAGCCACAGATACGCAGTATTTT
TRBJ2-1,TRBV18,TRBD2,-,CASSPGTSGYNEQFF,TGTGCCAGCTCACCCGGGACTAGCGGATACAATGAGCAGTTCTTC
TRBJ2-1,TRBV12-1,-,few,CASSFASVNEQFF,TGTGCCAGCAGCTTTGCTTCTGTGAATGAGCAGTTCTTC
TRBJ1-4,TRBV19,-,-,CASSIGGGRMEKLFF,TGTGCCAGTAGTATAGGGGGGGGTAGGATGGAAAAACTGTTTTTT
TRBJ1-1,TRBV10-3,TRBD1,-,CATHTGGEYSGTEAFF,TGTGCCACCCATACAGGGGGCGAATATTCGGGCACTGAAGCTTTCTTT
TRBJ1-2,TRBV4-3,TRBD1,-,CASSQPSGTGGVGGYTF,TGCGCCAGCAGCCAGCCGTCCGGGACAGGGGGCGTTGGAGGCTACACCTTC
TRBJ1-2,TRBV6-6,TRBD1,-,CASSYGTDYGYTF,TGTGCCAGCAGTTATGGGACAGACTATGGCTACACCTTC
TRBJ1-2,TRBV5-1,-,-,CASSLSRYGYTF,TGCGCCAGCAGCTTGTCCCGTTATGGCTACACCTTC
TRBJ1-6,TRBV11-2,-,-,CASSLASGSPLHF,TGTGCCAGCAGCTTAGCGTCAGGGTCACCCCTCCACTTT
TRBJ1-1,TRBV7-9,-,-,CASSLARYGAEAFF,TGTGCCAGCAGCTTAGCGCGATACGGGGCTGAAGCTTTCTTT
TRBJ1-2,TRBV4-3,-,few,CASSQEARQDRHYGYTF,TGCGCCAGCAGCCAAGAAGCGCGACAGGACCGTCACTATGGCTACACCTTC
TRBJ2-3,TRBV27,TRBD2,-,CASSSRLAGNTDTQYF,TGTGCCAGCAGCTCCCGACTAGCGGGAAACACAGATACGCAGTATTTT
TRBJ1-3,TRBV5-1,-,-,CASSPGSGNTIYF,TGCGCCAGCAGCCCGGGATCGGGAAACACCATATATTTT
TRBJ2-4,TRBV30,TRBD2,-,CAWGDYKNIQYF,TGTGCCTGGGGGGACTACAAAAACATTCAGTACTTC
TRBJ1-4,TRBV28,-,-,CASTAGYYEKLFF,TGTGCCAGTACGGCAGGGTATTATGAAAAACTGTTTTTT
TRBJ2-5,TRBV24-1,-,-,CATREPGLQETQYF,TGTGCCACCAGAGAACCGGGACTTCAAGAGACCCAGTACTTC
TRBJ2-2,TRBV5-1,TRBD2,-,CASSLWTSENTGELFF,TGCGCCAGCAGCTTGTGGACTAGCGAGAACACCGGGGAGCTGTTTTTT
TRBJ2-1,TRBV24-1,TRBD2,-,CATSDDGLASQEQFF,TGTGCCACCAGTGATGACGGACTAGCTTCACAGGAGCAGTTCTTC
TRBJ2-5,TRBV20-1,TRBD2,few,CSASNPSGREETQYF,TGCAGTGCTAGTAACCCTAGCGGGAGGGAGGAGACCCAGTACTTC
TRBJ2-2,TRBV7-8,TRBD2,-,CASSPGLAEGTGELFF,TGTGCCAGCAGCCCCGGACTAGCGGAGGGGACCGGGGAGCTGTTTTTT
TRBJ1-1,TRBV14,-,once,CASSLGHGDMNTEAFF,TGTGCCAGCAGCCTGGGACACGGAGATATGAACACTGAAGCTTTCTTT
TRBJ1-5,TRBV6-5,TRBD1,-,CASRDRGLGQPQHF,TGTGCCAGCAGGGACAGGGGATTGGGTCAGCCCCAGCATTTT
TRBJ2-5,TRBV7-2,-,-,CASSLARRLQETQYF,TGTGCCAGCAGCTTAGCGCGGCGGCTTCAAGAGACCCAGTACTTC
TRBJ1-5,TRBV19,-,-,CASSRSHRGSNQPQHF,TGTGCCAGTAGTAGATCGCATCGCGGGAGCAATCAGCCCCAGCATTTT
TRBJ2-5,TRBV9,TRBD2,few,CASSVAGGPGETQYF,TGTGCCAGCAGCGTAGCGGGGGGACCGGGGGAGACCCAGTACTTC
TRBJ2-3,TRBV7-7,TRBD2,-,CASSPAVAGATDTQYF,TGTGCCAGCAGCCCCGCGGTAGCGGGAGCAACAGATACGCAGTATTTT
TRBJ1-4,TRBV2,-,-,CASSRTQRNEKLFF,TGTGCCAGCAGTCGGACTCAACGTAATGAAAAACTGTTTTTT
TRBJ2-1,TRBV2,TRBD2,-,CASNPGLADNEQFF,TGTGCCAGCAATCCGGGACTAGCAGACAATGAGCAGTTCTTC
TRBJ1-1,TRBV6-5,-,-,CADGETIPPEAFF,TGTGCGGACGGGGAGACAATACCCCCTGAAGCTTTCTTT
TRBJ1-1,TRBV18,TRBD1,-,CASSPDRYYEAFF,TGTGCCAGCTCACCGGACAGGTATTATGAAGCTTTCTTT
TRBJ2-5,TRBV6-1,-,-,CASSDRAGVGETQYF,TGTGCCAGCAGTGACAGAGCGGGTGTGGGGGAGACCCAGTACTTC
TRBJ2-1,TRBV7-6,TRBD2,-,CASSLVPGLAGVSVEQFF,TGTGCCAGCAGCTTAGTCCCCGGACTAGCGGGAGTATCAGTTGAGCAGTTCTTC
TRBJ2-6,TRBV19,TRBD2,-,CASSIGKGRAGANVLTF,TGTGCCAGTAGTATCGGTAAGGGGAGGGCTGGGGCCAACGTCCTGACTTTC
TRBJ1-1,TRBV6-2/TRBV6-3,-,-,CASSSGIQGEAFF,TGTGCCAGCAGTTCCGGGATACAGGGAGAAGCTTTCTTT
TRBJ1-4,TRBV5-4,-,-,CASSWDISTNEKLFF,TGTGCCAGCAGCTGGGACATTTCAACTAATGAAAAACTGTTTTTT
TRBJ1-3,TRBV5-6,-,-,CASSPDLRSGNTIYF,TGTGCCAGCAGTCCCGACTTACGCTCTGGAAACACCATATATTTT
TRBJ1-2,TRBV6-2/TRBV6-3,TRBD1,-,CASSDRGRGSYGYTF,TGTGCCAGCAGTGACAGGGGGCGCGGGAGCTATGGCTACACCTTC
TRBJ1-5,TRBV4-1,-,-,CASSQTFTANLQPQHF,TGCGCCAGCAGCCAGACATTTACAGCCAACCTTCAGCCCCAGCATTTT
TRBJ1-2,TRBV6-1,TRBD1,once,CASSEPTGTGYGYTF,TGTGCCAGCAGTGAACCGACAGGGACGGGCTATGGCTACACCTTC
TRBJ2-1,TRBV21-1,-,-,CASMGQGARNEQFF,TGTGCCAGCATGGGACAGGGGGCGAGGAATGAGCAGTTCTTC